The next 13 T cell receptor beta chains were all read from a single sample in a study of T cells in Graves' hyperthyroidism and ophthalmopathy. From RNA transcripts, TCR beta CDR3 regions were amplified. The study used the HTBI primer set for a first-round RT-PCR of the TCR CDR3. In TCRdb, the multiplex PCR reads were re-called with MiXCR into one record per CDR3 protein. The sample yields 500,000 to 550,000 distinct CDR3 sequences, more than 20% seen once. The sample consisted of blood. The receptors originated from a man between 18 and 29 years old with Graves' hyperthyroidism.

To note about this clonotype: Possible read error: a much larger clone is one base away. The chain joins TRBV30 to TRBJ1-1; D is unresolved. This CDR3 contains 14 residues. Between the trimmed V and J ends, which lost 0 bases and 1 base, there was a span of 9 bases. Germline CDR1 is GTSNPN and CDR2 is SVGIG (reference sequence). DNA for the CDR3: TGTGCCTGGAGTGTACTGCGGGGGAACACTGAAGCTTTCTTT. It codes for CAWSVLRGNTEAFF.

The chain combines TRBV4-2 with TRBJ2-7, with TRBD2 identical over 8 bases. Germline CDR1 is LGHNA and CDR2 is YNFKEQ. The CDR3 extends over 15 amino acids. V trimming: 0 bases; J trimming: 6 bases; junction bases outside the gene matches: 7. CDR3 in DNA: TGTGCCAGCAGCCAAGATCTGGGACTAGAAGCCGAGCAGTACTTC. It is translated as CASSQDLGLEAEQYF.

The chain combines TRBV9 with TRBJ1-2, with no clear D. Germline V gene lookup returns CDR1 SGDLS and CDR2 YYNGEE. Deletions cut 4 bases from V and 3 bases from J, with 7 bases between. The CDR3 is made up of 12 amino acids. The CDR3 is CASSSDDYGYTF. The CDR3 DNA follows: TGTGCCAGCAGCTCGGACGACTATGGCTACACCTTC.

This clonotype was recorded at least ten times. The chain is built from TRBV19 and TRBJ2-7; TRBD1 matches at 10 bases. V lost 2 bases, J lost 6 bases, and 7 bases stayed unmatched. This CDR3 spans 15 amino acids. CDR1 and CDR2 from the germline V gene are LNHDA and SQIVND (reference sequence). The CDR3 loop reads CASSIFGTGDIEQYF. In DNA, the CDR3 is TGTGCCAGTAGTATATTCGGGACAGGGGATATCGAGCAGTACTTC.

The genes are TRBV6-2 or TRBV6-3 and TRBJ1-2; 9 bases line up with TRBD1. Germline CDR1 is MNHEY and CDR2 is SVGEGT. Trimming removed 6 bases from V and 4 bases from J; junction bases left unmatched: 12. CDR3 size: 16 residues. The DNA of the CDR3 is TGTGCCAGCAGCCTCGGGACAGGGAAAGGGATCTATGGCTACACCTTC. This gives the protein CASSLGTGKGIYGYTF.

The sample holds many counts of this clonotype. The V gene is TRBV12-3 or TRBV12-4, the J gene TRBJ1-1, with no clear D. Trimming removed 6 bases from V and 4 bases from J, with 12 bases in between. The CDR3 has 13 amino acids. This CDR3 is CASSFGAGTEAFF. CDR3 coding DNA: TGTGCCAGCAGCTTTGGTGCGGGCACTGAAGCTTTCTTT.

J is TRBJ2-5 and V is TRBV28; no clear D gene. The CDR3 has 11 amino acids. The germline V gene has CDR1 MDHEN and CDR2 SYDVKM. The germline V and J ends were trimmed by 5 bases and 9 bases, with 10 bases remaining between them. As DNA, the CDR3 is TGTGCCAGCAGTCTTCCGGGTGCCCAGTACTTC. Translation: CASSLPGAQYF.

This chain connects TRBV12-3 or TRBV12-4 to TRBJ2-2, with TRBD1 identical over 7 bases. The CDR3 runs 13 residues. V shed 8 bases and J 4 bases; nucleotides not matched to a gene: 4. The CDR3 spells CASRDRSTGELFF. The DNA for the CDR3 is TGTGCCAGCCGGGACAGATCCACCGGGGAGCTGTTTTTT.

Ten or more counts support this clonotype. This chain joins TRBV29-1 and TRBJ1-2, with D uncertain. In germline, CDR1 is SQVTM, CDR2 ANQGSEA. V was cut by 5 bases and J by 0 bases, with 7 bases left in between. This CDR3 region has 12 residues. The CDR3 is CSVYPSNYGYTF. DNA of the CDR3: TGCAGCGTTTATCCTTCTAACTATGGCTACACCTTC.

This clonotype was recorded a few times. This rearrangement joins TRBV4-1 to TRBJ1-2; D is perhaps TRBD1 (6 bases). The germline V gene has CDR1 MGHRA and CDR2 YSYEKL. This CDR3 is 16 amino acids long. Trimming took 4 bases from V and 1 from J, leaving 16 bases between them. CDR3 in DNA: TGCGCCAGCAGCCTGGAGGACAGAAGATTTAACTATGGCTACACCTTC. It codes for CASSLEDRRFNYGYTF.

The gene calls are TRBV7-9 and TRBJ1-5, with D maybe TRBD1 (5 bases). The V and J ends lost 1 base and 3 bases respectively, with 10 bases between them. The germline V gene has CDR1 SEHNR and CDR2 FQNEAQ (reference sequence). CDR3 size: 15 residues. The CDR3 loop is CASSLEGRANQPQHF. In DNA, the CDR3 is TGTGCCAGCAGCTTAGAAGGCAGGGCCAATCAGCCCCAGCATTTT.

At least ten counts were recorded for this clonotype. This CDR3 is CASSPSPRGPWMGQETQYF. The CDR3 DNA is TGTGCCAGCAGTCCTAGCCCCAGAGGCCCATGGATGGGGCAAGAGACCCAGTACTTC. This chain links TRBV28 with TRBJ2-5, with D perhaps TRBD2 (5 bases). Germline assignment: CDR1 MDHEN and CDR2 SYDVKM. The CDR3 sequence is 19 residues long. The V end was cut by 5 bases, the J end by 2 bases, with 27 bases between.

The chain couples TRBV4-2 to TRBJ2-5; 7 nucleotides match TRBD2. Germline V lookup: CDR1 LGHNA, CDR2 YNFKEQ. The ends lost 4 bases at V and 4 bases at J; junction bases unmatched: 9. This CDR3 has 15 residues. The CDR3 reads CASSPSSGAGETQYF. The CDR3 nucleotides are TGTGCCAGCAGCCCTTCCAGCGGGGCTGGAGAGACCCAGTACTTC.